This entry describes one T cell receptor beta chain. Its target is unknown. This CDR3 is 16 amino acids long. The germline CDR1 and CDR2 sequences are SGHRS and YFSETQ. The junction had 4 bases not matched to a gene; V was cut back by 0 bases and J by 3 bases. These data originate in a study of cytomegalovirus exposure and HLA in healthy donors. Findings and limits, study-wide: Common viral pathogens (according to a later analysis) appeared linked to several of the most significant clusters.

The PCR ran on 60 Vbeta and 13 Jbeta primers. Only in-frame clones appear in the TCRdb table, and some are missing; sequencing was by immunoSEQ multiplex PCR. The profile shows approximately 160,000 clones, 68% of them singletons. The J gene is TRBJ2-3, the V gene TRBV5-1, with TRBD2 matching over 10 bases. Sequencing was performed on PBMCs. The receptor was derived from a woman aged 40 to 55 in good health and CMV-seropositive. CDR3 bases: TGCGCCAGCAGCTTGGAGATAGCGGGAGGTACAGATACGCAGTATTTT. This gives the protein CASSLEIAGGTDTQYF.